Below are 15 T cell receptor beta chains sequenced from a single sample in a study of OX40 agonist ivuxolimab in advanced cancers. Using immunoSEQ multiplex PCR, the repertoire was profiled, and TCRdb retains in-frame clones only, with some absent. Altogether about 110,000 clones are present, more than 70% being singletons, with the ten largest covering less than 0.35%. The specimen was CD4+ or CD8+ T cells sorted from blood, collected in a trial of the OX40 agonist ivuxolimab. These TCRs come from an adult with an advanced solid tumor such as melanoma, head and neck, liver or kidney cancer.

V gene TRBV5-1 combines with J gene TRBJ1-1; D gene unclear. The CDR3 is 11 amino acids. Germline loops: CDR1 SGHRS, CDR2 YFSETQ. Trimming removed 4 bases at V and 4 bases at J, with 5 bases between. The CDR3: CASSLTTEAFF. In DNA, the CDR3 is TGCGCCAGCAGCCTGACCACTGAAGCTTTCTTT.

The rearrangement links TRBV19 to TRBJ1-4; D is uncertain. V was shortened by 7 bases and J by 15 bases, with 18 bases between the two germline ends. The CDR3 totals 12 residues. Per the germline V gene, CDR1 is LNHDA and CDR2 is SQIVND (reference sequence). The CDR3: CASIGHATMVFF. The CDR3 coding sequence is TGTGCCAGTATTGGCCACGCTACAATGGTGTTTTTT. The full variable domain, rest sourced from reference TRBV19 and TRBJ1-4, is DGGITQSPKYLFRKEGQNVTLSCEQNLNHDAMYWYRQDPGQGLRLIYYSQIVNDFQKGDIAEGYSVSREKKESFPLTVTSAQKNPTAFYLCASIGHATMVFFGSGTQLSVL.

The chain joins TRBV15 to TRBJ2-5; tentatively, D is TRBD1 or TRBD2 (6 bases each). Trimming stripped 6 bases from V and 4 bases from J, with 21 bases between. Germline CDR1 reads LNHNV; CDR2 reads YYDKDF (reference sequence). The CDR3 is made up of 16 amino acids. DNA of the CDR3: TGTGCCACCAGGCCCCGAGGGGGGAGTATGGGAGAGACCCAGTACTTC. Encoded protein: CATRPRGGSMGETQYF.

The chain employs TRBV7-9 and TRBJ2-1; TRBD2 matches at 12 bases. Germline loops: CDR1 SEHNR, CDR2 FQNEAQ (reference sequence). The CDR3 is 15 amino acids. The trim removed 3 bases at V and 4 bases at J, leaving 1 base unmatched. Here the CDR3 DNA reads TGTGCCAGCAGCTTCGGGACTAGCGGGTACAATGAGCAGTTCTTC. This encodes CASSFGTSGYNEQFF.

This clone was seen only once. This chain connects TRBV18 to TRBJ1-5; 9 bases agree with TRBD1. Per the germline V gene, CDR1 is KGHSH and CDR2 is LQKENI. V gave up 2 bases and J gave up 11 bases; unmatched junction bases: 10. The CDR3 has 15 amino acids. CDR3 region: CASSPSTGGFVAQHF. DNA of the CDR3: TGTGCCAGCTCACCATCGACAGGGGGGTTCGTGGCCCAGCATTTT.

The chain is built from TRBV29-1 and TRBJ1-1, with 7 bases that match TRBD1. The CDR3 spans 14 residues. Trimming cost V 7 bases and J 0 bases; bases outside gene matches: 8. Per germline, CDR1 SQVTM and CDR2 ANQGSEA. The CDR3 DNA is TGCAGCGGTACAACAGGGGCGATGAACACTGAAGCTTTCTTT. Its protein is CSGTTGAMNTEAFF.

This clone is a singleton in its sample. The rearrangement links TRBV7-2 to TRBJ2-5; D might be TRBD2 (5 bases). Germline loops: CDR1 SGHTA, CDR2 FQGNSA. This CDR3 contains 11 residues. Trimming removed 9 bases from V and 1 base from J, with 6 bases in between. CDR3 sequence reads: CASSVQETQYF. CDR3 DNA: TGTGCCAGTAGCGTCCAAGAGACCCAGTACTTC.

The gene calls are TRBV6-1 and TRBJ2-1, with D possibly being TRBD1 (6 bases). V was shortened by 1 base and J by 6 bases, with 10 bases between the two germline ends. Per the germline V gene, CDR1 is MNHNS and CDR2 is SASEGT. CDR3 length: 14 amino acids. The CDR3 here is CASSEGTGSNEQFF. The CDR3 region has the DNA TGTGCCAGCAGTGAAGGAACAGGGAGCAATGAGCAGTTCTTC.

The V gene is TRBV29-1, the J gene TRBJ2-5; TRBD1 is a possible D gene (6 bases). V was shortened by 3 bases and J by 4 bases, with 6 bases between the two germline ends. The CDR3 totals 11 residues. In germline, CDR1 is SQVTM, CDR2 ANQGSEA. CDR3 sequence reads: CSVETGETQYF. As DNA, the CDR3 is TGCAGCGTTGAGACAGGAGAGACCCAGTACTTC.

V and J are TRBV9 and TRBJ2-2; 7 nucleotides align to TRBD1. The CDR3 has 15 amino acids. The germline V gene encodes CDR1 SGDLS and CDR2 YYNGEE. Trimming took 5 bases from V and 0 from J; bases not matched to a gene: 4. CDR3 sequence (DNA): TGTGCCAGCAGGCCGGGACAGTCGAACACCGGGGAGCTGTTTTTT. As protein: CASRPGQSNTGELFF.

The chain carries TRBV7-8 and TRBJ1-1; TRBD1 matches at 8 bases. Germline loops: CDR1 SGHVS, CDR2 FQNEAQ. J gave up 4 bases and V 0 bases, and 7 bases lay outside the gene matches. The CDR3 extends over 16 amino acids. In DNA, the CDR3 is TGTGCCAGCAGCTTAGCTCGAGACAGGGGAATCACTGAAGCTTTCTTT. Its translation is CASSLARDRGITEAFF.

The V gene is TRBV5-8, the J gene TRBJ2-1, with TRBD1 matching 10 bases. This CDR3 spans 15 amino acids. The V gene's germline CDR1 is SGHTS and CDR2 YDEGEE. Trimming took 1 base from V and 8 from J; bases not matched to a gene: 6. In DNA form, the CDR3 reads TGTGCCAGCAGCTTGAGGGACAGGGGTGTGTATGAGCAGTTCTTC. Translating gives CASSLRDRGVYEQFF.

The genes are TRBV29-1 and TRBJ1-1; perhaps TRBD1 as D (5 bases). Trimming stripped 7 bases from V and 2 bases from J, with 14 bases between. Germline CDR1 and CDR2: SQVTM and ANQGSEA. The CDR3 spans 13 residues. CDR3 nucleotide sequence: TGCAGCGCTAGGACCAGGGACAACACTGAAGCTTTCTTT. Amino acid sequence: CSARTRDNTEAFF.

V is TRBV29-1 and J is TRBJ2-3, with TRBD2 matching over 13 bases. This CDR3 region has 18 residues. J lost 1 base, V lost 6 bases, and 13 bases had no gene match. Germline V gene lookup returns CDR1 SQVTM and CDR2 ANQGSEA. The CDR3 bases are TGCAGCGTAACGACTAGCGGGAGGTTAAGATTCGGCACAGATACGCAGTATTTT. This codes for CSVTTSGRLRFGTDTQYF.

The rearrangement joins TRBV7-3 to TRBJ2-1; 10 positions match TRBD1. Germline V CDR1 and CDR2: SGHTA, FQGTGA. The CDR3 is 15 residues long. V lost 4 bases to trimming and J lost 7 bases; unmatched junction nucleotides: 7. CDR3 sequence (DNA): TGTGCCAGCAGCTCACCGGGACAGGGGAGTAATGAGCAGTTCTTC. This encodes CASSSPGQGSNEQFF.